The T cell receptor beta chain described here comes from a study of blood T cells in healthy people across ages. The V and J ends lost 3 bases and 7 bases respectively, with 14 bases between them. CDR1 and CDR2 (germline): SGHRS, YFSETQ. CDR3 length: 14 amino acids. The sample holds many counts of this clonotype. Primers used in a second PCR of roughly 7 to 11 cycles were a sample-barcoded 5' primer and a J-beta primer mix. TCRdb reprocessed the 5' RACE reads with MiXCR, giving one entry per CDR3 protein. Here the sample spans roughly 680,000 distinct CDR3 sequences, approximately 52% being singletons.

This TCR derives from a woman aged 80 or over in good health. Source material: blood. The chain is built from TRBV5-1 and TRBJ2-1; possible D gene TRBD2, 5 bases. The CDR3 nucleotides are TGCGCCAGCAGCTGGAGCGTATCGGGGAATGAGCAGTTCTTC. Its protein is CASSWSVSGNEQFF.